This is a list of T cell receptor beta chains from one sample in a study of post-analysis software for immune sequencing data. TCRdb reprocessed the PCR reads via MiXCR and lists one record per CDR3 protein. The table records hundreds of thousands of distinct CDR3 sequences, 59% of them present only once. What was sequenced was blood. The receptors were gathered from a girl aged 2-10 years with multiple sclerosis. Both conserved end residues are part of each CDR3. Each record gives: J gene, D gene, V gene, clone size, CDR3 DNA, CDR3 protein. D genes are given only for firm matches. Clone size, where shown, is once, few, many, or a class for clones that have expanded.

>TRBJ2-3|TRBD2|TRBV4-1|NA
TGCGCCAGCAGCCAAGAGGGACTAGCGGGAGTTGATACGCAGTATTTT
CASSQEGLAGVDTQYF
>TRBJ2-3|TRBD2|TRBV10-3|few
TGTGCCATCCGACCGGGTAGCGGGATACTAGATACGCAGTATTTT
CAIRPGSGILDTQYF
>TRBJ2-1|TRBD2|TRBV29-1|few
TGCAGCGGGCTAGCGGGACCCTACAATGAGCAGTTCTTC
CSGLAGPYNEQFF
>TRBJ1-4|NA|TRBV7-9|NA
TGTGCCAGCAGCCCAGGGACCCCAACTAGTGAAAAACTGTTTTTT
CASSPGTPTSEKLFF
>TRBJ2-3|NA|TRBV20-1|NA
TGCAGTGCTAGCCTATTAGGGTGGGCAGATACGCAGTATTTT
CSASLLGWADTQYF
>TRBJ2-5|NA|TRBV20-1|few
TGCAGTGCTAGAGATCTGGGAGAGACCCAGTACTTC
CSARDLGETQYF
>TRBJ2-1|NA|TRBV5-5|NA
TGTGCCAGCAGCGCCCGGGGCGGTAGCTCCTACAATGAGCAGTTCTTC
CASSARGGSSYNEQFF
>TRBJ1-6|NA|TRBV5-1|NA
TGCGCCAGCAGCCGATCAGGGGCGGATAATTCACCCCTCCACTTT
CASSRSGADNSPLHF
>TRBJ2-3|TRBD2|TRBV19|NA
TGTGCCACCGGACTAGAAGGGTTTGGAGATACGCAGTATTTT
CATGLEGFGDTQYF
>TRBJ2-5|NA|TRBV12-3/TRBV12-4|NA
TGTGCCAGCAGTTTTCGAGGGGATAGAAAAGAGACCCAGTACTTC
CASSFRGDRKETQYF
>TRBJ1-5|NA|TRBV7-9|once
TGTGCCAGCAGCTTAAGTCCTGTTAATAGCAATCAGCCCCAGCATTTT
CASSLSPVNSNQPQHF
>TRBJ2-7|NA|TRBV13|NA
TGTGCCAGCAGCCCAGGGACCAATAAGTTAAGAAGGGTCTACGAGCAGTACTTC
CASSPGTNKLRRVYEQYF